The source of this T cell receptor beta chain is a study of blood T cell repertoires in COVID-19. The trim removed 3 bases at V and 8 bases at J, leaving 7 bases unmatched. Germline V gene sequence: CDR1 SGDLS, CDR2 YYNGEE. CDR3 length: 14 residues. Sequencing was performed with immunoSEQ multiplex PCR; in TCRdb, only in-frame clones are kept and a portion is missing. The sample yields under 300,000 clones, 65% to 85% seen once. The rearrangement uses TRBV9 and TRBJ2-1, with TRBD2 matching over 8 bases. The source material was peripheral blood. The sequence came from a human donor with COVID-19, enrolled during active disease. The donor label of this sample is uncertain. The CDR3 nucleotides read TGTGCCAGCAGCGCGGGACTAGGCATAGATGAGCAGTTCTTC. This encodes CASSAGLGIDEQFF.